The 8 T cell receptor beta chains below all came from one sample that was sequenced in a study of post-analysis software for immune sequencing data. Study observations and caveats: In patients, five or six TRBV segments were more frequent than in controls, with TRBV5-6, TRBV5-1 and TRBV20-1 among them.

The antigens these receptors bind are not known. TCR beta libraries were prepared from cDNA with unique molecular identifiers. Each CDR3 protein is one row after TCRdb ran MiXCR on the PCR reads. The table records 170,000 or so distinct CDR3 sequences, approximately 28% of them present only once. Material for sequencing was blood. The receptor source for this set is a girl aged 10 to 17 with multiple sclerosis.

This clonotype was seen only a few times. This rearrangement joins TRBV7-2 to TRBJ2-1; 14 bases agree with TRBD2. V lost 5 bases to trimming and J lost 3 bases; unmatched junction nucleotides: 9. The germline V gene encodes CDR1 SGHTA and CDR2 FQGNSA. The CDR3 totals 18 residues. CDR3 bases: TGTGCCAGCAGCACAAGAGAGACTAGCGGGAGGGTCTACAATGAGCAGTTCTTC. Translating it yields CASSTRETSGRVYNEQFF.

This clonotype was seen ten or more times. The V and J genes are TRBV4-1 and TRBJ2-1, with D unclear. CDR1 is MGHRA, CDR2 YSYEKL, per germline. The CDR3 consists of 17 residues. V shed 0 bases and J shed 3 bases, with 15 bases lying between them. The DNA for the CDR3 is TGCGCCAGCAGCCAAGAATGGCTAGACCCCTACTACAATGAGCAGTTCTTC. Its translation: CASSQEWLDPYYNEQFF.

Notes on this clonotype: Just one base apart from a much larger clone, this may be a read error. This chain joins TRBV29-1 and TRBJ2-3; 7 bases are a match to TRBD1. Per germline, CDR1 SQVTM and CDR2 ANQGSEA. With 4 bases clipped from V and 4 bases from J, the junction kept 8 bases outside the gene matches. This CDR3 contains 14 residues. The CDR3: CSVADRVNADTQYF. The DNA of the CDR3 is TGCAGCGTTGCAGACAGGGTGAATGCAGATACGCAGTATTTT.

Comment on this clonotype: Just one base apart from a much larger clone, this may be a read error. This chain connects TRBV28 to TRBJ2-5; 9 positions match TRBD1. The DNA end is more similar to TRBJ2-7, so the J call may be wrong. The CDR3 extends over 13 amino acids. Germline-derived CDR1 and CDR2 are MDHEN and SYDVKM. The CDR3 bases are TGTGCCAGCGGTTTCAACAGGGGGCGCGAGCAGTACTTC. Its translation is CASGFNRGREQYF.

Worth noting for this clonotype: A read error may account for a junction end that differs from germline. V is TRBV12-3 or TRBV12-4 and J is TRBJ2-7, with no clear D. The CDR3 has 13 amino acids. Here the CDR3 reads CASRLGSSYEQYF. The CDR3 DNA follows: TGTGCCAGCAGGTTAGGCAGTTCCTACGAGCAGTACTTC.

The chain is built from TRBV6-6 and TRBJ1-4, with D uncertain. This CDR3 comprises 12 residues. The V and J ends lost 6 bases and 8 bases respectively, with 10 bases between them. Germline V gene sequence: CDR1 MNHNY, CDR2 SVGAGI (reference sequence). CDR3 bases: TGTGCCAGCAGACGGGAGGGAGAAAAACTGTTTTTT. As protein: CASRREGEKLFF.

This clonotype was counted ten times or more. The gene calls are TRBV12-3 or TRBV12-4 and TRBJ2-7; D gene unclear. CDR3 length: 17 residues. Between the trimmed V and J ends, which lost 6 bases and 0 bases, there was a span of 21 bases. CDR3 residues: CASSFSREAPSSYEQYF. CDR3 DNA sequence: TGTGCCAGCAGCTTCTCTCGCGAGGCGCCTAGCTCCTACGAGCAGTACTTC.

The rearrangement uses TRBV19 and TRBJ1-5; D unclear. In germline, CDR1 is LNHDA, CDR2 SQIVND (reference sequence). The CDR3 consists of 13 residues. V lost 5 bases and J lost 4, with 9 bases in between. CDR3 residues: CASSLTWNQPQHF. The CDR3 nucleotides are TGTGCCAGTAGTCTCACTTGGAATCAGCCCCAGCATTTT. Full variable domain (rest looked up from reference TRBV19 and TRBJ1-5): DGGITQSPKYLFRKEGQNVTLSCEQNLNHDAMYWYRQDPGQGLRLIYYSQIVNDFQKGDIAEGYSVSREKKESFPLTVTSAQKNPTAFYLCASSLTWNQPQHFGDGTRLSIL.